These 8 T cell receptor beta chains share one sample of origin, sequenced in a study of blood T cell repertoires in COVID-19. Repertoires were generated with immunoSEQ multiplex PCR, while TCRdb's copy carries only in-frame clones and drops some. The table lists some 110,000 clones, around 80% of them singletons, with 16% in the top ten. The sample comprised peripheral blood. The source is a man aged 55 to 70 with active or convalescent COVID-19.

J is TRBJ2-4 and V is TRBV7-2, with TRBD2 matching over 8 bases. The CDR3 contains 15 residues. The J segment lost 5 bases and the V segment lost 3 bases, leaving 6 bases of the junction unmatched. CDR1 and CDR2 from the germline V gene are SGHTA and FQGNSA. The CDR3, as DNA: TGTGCCAGCAGCTTGTGGGCGGGAGGCCAAAACATTCAGTACTTC. Amino acids: CASSLWAGGQNIQYF.

The rearrangement uses TRBV6-6 and TRBJ1-1; D uncertain. The CDR3 covers 14 residues. The V end lost 6 bases, the J end lost 6 bases, and 17 bases lay between the germline ends. Germline V gives CDR1 MNHNY, CDR2 SVGAGI (reference sequence). The CDR3 loop is CASSPGPSGSEAFF. CDR3 bases: TGTGCCAGCAGCCCCGGCCCTTCCGGGTCTGAAGCTTTCTTT.

J is TRBJ2-7 and V is TRBV7-2, with D perhaps TRBD2 (7 bases). CDR3 length: 15 amino acids. CDR1 and CDR2 from the germline V gene are SGHTA and FQGNSA. Trimming pared 2 bases from V and 4 bases from J, leaving 15 bases between. CDR3 nucleotides: TGTGCCAGCAGCTTAAATCGTGGGAGGGGGTACGAGCAGTACTTC. Translating gives CASSLNRGRGYEQYF.

This clone was seen ten or more times. The rearrangement uses TRBV12-3 or TRBV12-4 and TRBJ2-1; D unclear. Trimming pared 4 bases from V and 8 bases from J, leaving 9 bases between. The CDR3 runs 12 residues. CDR3 amino acids: CASSWATDEQFF. CDR3 bases: TGTGCCAGCAGTTGGGCAACCGATGAGCAGTTCTTC.

The V gene is TRBV5-1, the J gene TRBJ2-2; 7 positions agree with TRBD2. Germline V lookup: CDR1 SGHRS, CDR2 YFSETQ. The CDR3 contains 15 residues. The trim removed 4 bases at V and 7 bases at J, leaving 10 bases unmatched. The DNA of the CDR3 is TGCGCCAGCAGCCTCTCCGCGGAGCGGGGCGGGGAGCTGTTTTTT. Protein product: CASSLSAERGGELFF.

The J gene is TRBJ2-1, the V gene TRBV24-1, with D possibly TRBD2 on 6 matching bases. The CDR3 totals 16 residues. Per the germline V gene, CDR1 is KGHDR and CDR2 is SFDVKD. Trimming removed 4 bases from V and 0 bases from J, with 12 bases in between. The chain's CDR3 is CATSETTRPSYNEQFF. As DNA, the CDR3 is TGTGCCACCAGTGAGACGACTAGACCCTCCTACAATGAGCAGTTCTTC.

This chain uses TRBV7-9 with TRBJ1-1; D gene uncertain. The ends were cut back, 5 bases at V and 1 base at J, with 14 bases in the middle. This CDR3 region has 15 residues. The germline V gene encodes CDR1 SEHNR and CDR2 FQNEAQ (reference sequence). The CDR3 protein is CASSTRPAQNTEAFF. For the CDR3, the DNA is TGTGCCAGCAGCACCCGTCCTGCGCAGAACACTGAAGCTTTCTTT.

This rearrangement joins TRBV6-5 to TRBJ2-5, with 9 positions matching TRBD1. V dropped 6 bases and J dropped 4; count of bases not matched to a gene: 6. In germline, CDR1 is MNHEY, CDR2 SVGAGI. The CDR3 consists of 14 residues. This CDR3 is CASRPGQGGETQYF. The CDR3 coding sequence is TGTGCCAGCAGGCCGGGACAGGGAGGAGAGACCCAGTACTTC.